The sequence of this TCR beta chain was determined in a study of tumour-infiltrating T cells in Burkitt lymphoma. Across the whole study: Survival, overall and progression-free, tracked with productive clonality.

Repertoires were generated with immunoSEQ multiplex PCR, while TCRdb's copy carries only in-frame clones and drops some. The data contain 11,000 to 15,000 clones, less than 90% of them singletons. The V end was cut by 4 bases, the J end by 1 base, with 15 bases between. The CDR3 extends over 16 amino acids. Germline V lookup: CDR1 ENHRY, CDR2 SYGVKD. The chain couples TRBV10-3 to TRBJ2-3; no reliable D call. This clonotype was sampled from a human donor with diffuse large B-cell lymphoma. The sample comprised tumor tissue. In DNA form, the CDR3 reads TGTGCCATCAGTGCGGGTGAAGACACTGGCACAGATACGCAGTATTTT. This codes for CAISAGEDTGTDTQYF.